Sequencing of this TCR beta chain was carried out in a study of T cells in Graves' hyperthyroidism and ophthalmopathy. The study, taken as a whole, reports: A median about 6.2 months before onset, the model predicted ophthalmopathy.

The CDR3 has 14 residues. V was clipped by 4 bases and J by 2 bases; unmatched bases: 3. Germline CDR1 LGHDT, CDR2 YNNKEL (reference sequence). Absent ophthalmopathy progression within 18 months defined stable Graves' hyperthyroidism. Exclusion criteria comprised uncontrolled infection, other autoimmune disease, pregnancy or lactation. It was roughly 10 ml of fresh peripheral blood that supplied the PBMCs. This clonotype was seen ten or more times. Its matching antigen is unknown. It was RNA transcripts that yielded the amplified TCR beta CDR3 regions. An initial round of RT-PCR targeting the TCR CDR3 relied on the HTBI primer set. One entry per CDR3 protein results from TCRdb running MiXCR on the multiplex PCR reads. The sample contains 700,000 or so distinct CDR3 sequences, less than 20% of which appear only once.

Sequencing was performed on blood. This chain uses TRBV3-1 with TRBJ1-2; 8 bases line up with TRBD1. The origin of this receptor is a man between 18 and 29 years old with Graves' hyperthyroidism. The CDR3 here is CASSLQGGNYGYTF. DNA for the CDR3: TGTGCCAGCAGCCTACAGGGGGGAAACTATGGCTACACCTTC.